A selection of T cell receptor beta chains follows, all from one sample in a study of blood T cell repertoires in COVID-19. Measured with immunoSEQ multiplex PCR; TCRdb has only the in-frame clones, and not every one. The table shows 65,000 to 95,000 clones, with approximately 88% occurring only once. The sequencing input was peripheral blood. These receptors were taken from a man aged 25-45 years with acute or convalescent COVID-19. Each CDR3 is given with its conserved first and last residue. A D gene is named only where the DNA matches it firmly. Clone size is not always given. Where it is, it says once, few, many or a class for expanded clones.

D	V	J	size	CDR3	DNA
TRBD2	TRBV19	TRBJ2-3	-	CASSPTGTSGTDTQYF	TGTGCCAGTAGTCCGACCGGGACTAGCGGCACAGATACGCAGTATTTT
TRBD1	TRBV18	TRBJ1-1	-	CASSLPGTGWGEGAFF	TGTGCCAGCTCTCTCCCCGGGACAGGGTGGGGTGAAGGAGCTTTCTTT
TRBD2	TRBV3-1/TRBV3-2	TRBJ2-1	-	CASSRLAGYYEQFF	TGTGCCAGCAGCCGACTAGCGGGATACTATGAGCAGTTCTTC
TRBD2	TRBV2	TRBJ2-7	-	CASSLAGPDEQYF	TGTGCCAGTTCTCTAGCGGGGCCCGACGAGCAGTACTTC
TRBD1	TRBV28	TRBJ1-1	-	CASSSWTGGTKQAFF	TGTGCCAGCAGTTCATGGACAGGGGGGACCAAACAAGCTTTCTTT
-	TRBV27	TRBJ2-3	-	CASSPGDFRTDTQYF	TGTGCCAGCAGTCCTGGGGACTTTCGCACAGATACGCAGTATTTT
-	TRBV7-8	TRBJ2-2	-	CASSSNLGVLFF	TGTGCCAGCAGCTCGAACTTAGGGGTGCTGTTTTTT
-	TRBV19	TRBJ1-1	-	CASSTLARAPTGGTEAFF	TGTGCCAGTAGTACTCTAGCGCGGGCACCGACGGGGGGCACTGAAGCTTTCTTT
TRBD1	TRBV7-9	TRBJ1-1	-	CASSLTGGRTEAFF	TGTGCCAGCAGCTTAACAGGGGGTAGGACTGAAGCTTTCTTT
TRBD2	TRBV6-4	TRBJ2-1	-	CASSLAGVGEQFF	TGTGCCAGCAGTCTAGCGGGAGTGGGGGAGCAGTTCTTC
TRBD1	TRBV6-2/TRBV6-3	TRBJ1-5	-	CASSYSKGTGHSNQPQHF	TGTGCCAGCAGTTACTCGAAAGGGACAGGGCATAGCAATCAGCCCCAGCATTTT
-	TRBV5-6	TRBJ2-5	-	CASSLARLQETQYF	TGTGCCAGCAGCTTGGCCAGACTCCAAGAGACCCAGTACTTC
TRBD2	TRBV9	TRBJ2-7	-	CASGASGPEQYF	TGTGCCAGCGGGGCTAGCGGACCCGAGCAGTACTTC
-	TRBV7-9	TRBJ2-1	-	CASSQTSYEQFF	TGTGCCAGCAGCCAAACTAGTTATGAGCAGTTCTTC
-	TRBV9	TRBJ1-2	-	CASSPWTANYGYTF	TGTGCCAGCAGCCCCTGGACAGCTAACTATGGCTACACCTTC
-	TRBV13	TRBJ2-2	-	CASRKTGGFGELFF	TGTGCCAGCAGGAAGACAGGCGGTTTTGGGGAGCTGTTTTTT
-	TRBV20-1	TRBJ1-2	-	CSASKIQAHTF	TGCAGTGCCTCTAAAATACAGGCCCACACCTTC
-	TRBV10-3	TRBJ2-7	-	CAISESTDEQYF	TGTGCCATCAGTGAGTCGACAGACGAGCAGTACTTC
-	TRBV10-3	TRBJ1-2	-	CAMRGGASTSGYTF	TGTGCCATGCGGGGAGGGGCCTCGACTTCTGGCTACACCTTC
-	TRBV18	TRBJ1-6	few	CASSQSGNSPLHF	TGTGCCAGCTCACAAAGCGGTAATTCACCCCTCCACTTT
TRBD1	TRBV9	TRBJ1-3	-	CASSVEGQGGNTIYF	TGTGCCAGCAGCGTTGAGGGACAGGGAGGAAACACCATATATTTT
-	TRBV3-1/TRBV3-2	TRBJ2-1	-	CASSQVTEQFF	TGTGCCAGCAGCCAAGTCACAGAGCAGTTCTTC
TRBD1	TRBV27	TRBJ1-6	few	CASTMKGTDSNSPLHF	TGTGCCAGCACCATGAAGGGGACAGATTCGAATTCACCCCTCCACTTT
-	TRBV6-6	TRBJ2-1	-	CASSLDGTAASEQFF	TGTGCCAGCAGCCTAGACGGGACTGCAGCCAGTGAGCAGTTCTTC
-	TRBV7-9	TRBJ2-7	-	CASSPPSRDPSLPEQYF	TGTGCCAGCAGCCCCCCTTCCCGGGATCCCTCGTTGCCCGAGCAGTACTTC
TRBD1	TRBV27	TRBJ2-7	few	CASSPRTGNYEQYF	TGTGCCAGCAGTCCGCGGACAGGAAACTACGAGCAGTACTTC
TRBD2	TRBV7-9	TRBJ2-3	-	CASSDSGSTDTQYF	TGTGCCAGCAGCGATAGCGGGAGCACAGATACGCAGTATTTT
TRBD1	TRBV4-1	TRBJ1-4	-	CASSQAQGGEKLFF	TGCGCCAGCAGCCAAGCACAGGGGGGTGAAAAACTGTTTTTT
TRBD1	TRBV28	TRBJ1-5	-	CASTHRGTAAPFIVKDSNQPQHF	TGTGCCAGCACCCATCGAGGGACAGCCGCGCCATTTATAGTAAAAGATAGCAATCAGCCCCAGCATTTT
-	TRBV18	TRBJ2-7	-	CASSPGLQGFNYEQYF	TGTGCCAGCTCACCAGGTCTTCAGGGTTTTAACTACGAGCAGTACTTC
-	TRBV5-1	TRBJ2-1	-	CASSSRTAISNEQFF	TGCGCCAGCAGCTCTAGGACAGCTATTTCCAATGAGCAGTTCTTC
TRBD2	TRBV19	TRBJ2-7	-	CASSQTSGVSYEQYF	TGTGCCAGTAGCCAAACTAGCGGGGTCTCCTACGAGCAGTACTTC
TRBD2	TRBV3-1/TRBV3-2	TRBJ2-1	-	CASSPGTSGYNEQFF	TGTGCCAGCAGCCCCGGGACTAGCGGCTACAATGAGCAGTTCTTC